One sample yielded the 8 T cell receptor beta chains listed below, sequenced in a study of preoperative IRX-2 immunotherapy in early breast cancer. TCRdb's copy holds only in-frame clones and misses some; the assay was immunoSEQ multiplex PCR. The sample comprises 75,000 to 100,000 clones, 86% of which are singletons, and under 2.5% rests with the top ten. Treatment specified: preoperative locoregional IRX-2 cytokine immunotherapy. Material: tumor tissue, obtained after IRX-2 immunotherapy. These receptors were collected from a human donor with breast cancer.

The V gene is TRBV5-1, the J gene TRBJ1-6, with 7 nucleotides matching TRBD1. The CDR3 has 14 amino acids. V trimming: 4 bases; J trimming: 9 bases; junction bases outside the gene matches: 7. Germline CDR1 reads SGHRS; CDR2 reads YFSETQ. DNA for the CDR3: TGCGCCAGCAGCCCGACAGGGAGCGGTTCACCCCTCCACTTT. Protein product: CASSPTGSGSPLHF.

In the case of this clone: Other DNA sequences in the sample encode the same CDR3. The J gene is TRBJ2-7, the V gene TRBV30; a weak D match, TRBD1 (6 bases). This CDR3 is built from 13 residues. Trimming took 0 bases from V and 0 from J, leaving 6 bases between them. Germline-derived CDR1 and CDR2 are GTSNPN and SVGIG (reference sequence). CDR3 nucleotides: TGTGCCTGGAGTGTAGGGGGCTCCTACGAGCAGTACTTC. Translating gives CAWSVGGSYEQYF. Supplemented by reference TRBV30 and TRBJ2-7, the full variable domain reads SQTIHQWPATLVQPVGSPLSLECTVEGTSNPNLYWYRQAAGRGLQLLFYSVGIGQISSEVPQNLSASRPQDRQFILSSKKLLLSDSGFYLCAWSVGGSYEQYFGPGTRLTVT.

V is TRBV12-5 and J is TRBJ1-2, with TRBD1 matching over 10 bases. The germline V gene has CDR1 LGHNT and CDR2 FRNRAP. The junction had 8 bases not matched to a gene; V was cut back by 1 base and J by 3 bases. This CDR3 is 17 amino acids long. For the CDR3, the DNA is TGTGCTAGTGGTTTGGGGGATACCGGGACAGGGGACTATGGCTACACCTTC. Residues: CASGLGDTGTGDYGYTF.

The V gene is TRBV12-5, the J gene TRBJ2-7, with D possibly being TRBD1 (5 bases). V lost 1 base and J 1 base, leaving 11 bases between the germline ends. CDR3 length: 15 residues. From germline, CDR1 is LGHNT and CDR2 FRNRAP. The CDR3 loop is CASGLGDSRSYEQYF. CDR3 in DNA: TGTGCTAGTGGTTTGGGCGACAGTAGATCCTACGAGCAGTACTTC.

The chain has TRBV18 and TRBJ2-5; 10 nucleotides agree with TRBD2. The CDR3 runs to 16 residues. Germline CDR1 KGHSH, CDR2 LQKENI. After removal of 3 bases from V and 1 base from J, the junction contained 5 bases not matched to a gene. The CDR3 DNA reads TGTGCCAGCTCACCGTCGGAGCGGGGGGGCCAAGAGACCCAGTACTTC. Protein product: CASSPSERGGQETQYF.

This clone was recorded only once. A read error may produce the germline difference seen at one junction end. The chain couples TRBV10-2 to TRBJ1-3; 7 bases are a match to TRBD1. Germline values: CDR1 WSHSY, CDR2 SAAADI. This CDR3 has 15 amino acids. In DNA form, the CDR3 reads TGCGCCAGCAGCAATACAGGGGCGCCTGGGAACACCATATATTTT. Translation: CASSNTGAPGNTIYF.

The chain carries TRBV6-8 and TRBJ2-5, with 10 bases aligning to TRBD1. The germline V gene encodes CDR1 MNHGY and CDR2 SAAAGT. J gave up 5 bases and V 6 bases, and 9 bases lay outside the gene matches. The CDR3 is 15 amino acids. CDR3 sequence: CASRPGQGFAETQYF. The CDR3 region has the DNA TGTGCCAGCAGGCCGGGACAGGGGTTTGCTGAGACCCAGTACTTC.

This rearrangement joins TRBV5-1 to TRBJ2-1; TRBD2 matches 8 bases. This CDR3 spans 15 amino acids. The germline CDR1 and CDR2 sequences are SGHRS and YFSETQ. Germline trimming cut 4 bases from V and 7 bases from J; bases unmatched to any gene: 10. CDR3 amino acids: CASSERGNIVNEQFF. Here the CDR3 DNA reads TGCGCCAGCAGCGAGCGGGGGAACATCGTGAATGAGCAGTTCTTC.